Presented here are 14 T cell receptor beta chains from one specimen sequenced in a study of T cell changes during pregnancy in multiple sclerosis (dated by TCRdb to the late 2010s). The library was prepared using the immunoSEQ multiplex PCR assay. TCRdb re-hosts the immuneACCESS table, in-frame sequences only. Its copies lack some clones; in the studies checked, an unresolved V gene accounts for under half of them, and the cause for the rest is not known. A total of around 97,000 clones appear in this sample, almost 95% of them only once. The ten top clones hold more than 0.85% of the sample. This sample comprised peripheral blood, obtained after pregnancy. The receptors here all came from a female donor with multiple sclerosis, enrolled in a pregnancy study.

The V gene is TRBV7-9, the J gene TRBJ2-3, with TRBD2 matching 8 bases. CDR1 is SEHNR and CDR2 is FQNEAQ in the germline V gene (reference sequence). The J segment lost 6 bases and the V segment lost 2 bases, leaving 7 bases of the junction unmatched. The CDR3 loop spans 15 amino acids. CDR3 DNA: TGTGCCAGCAGCTTACGGGGGGGGGAAAGGGATACGCAGTATTTT. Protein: CASSLRGGERDTQYF.

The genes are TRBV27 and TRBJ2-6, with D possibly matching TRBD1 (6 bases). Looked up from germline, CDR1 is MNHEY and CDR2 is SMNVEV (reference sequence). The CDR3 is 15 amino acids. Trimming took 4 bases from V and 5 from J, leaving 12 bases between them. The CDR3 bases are TGTGCCAGCAGTTCACAGGGTCTGAGGGCCAACGTCCTGACTTTC. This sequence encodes CASSSQGLRANVLTF. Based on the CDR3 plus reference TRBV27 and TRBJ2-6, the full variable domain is EAQVTQNPRYLITVTGKKLTVTCSQNMNHEYMSWYRQDPGLGLRQIYYSMNVEVTDKGDVPEGYKVSRKEKRNFPLILESPSPNQTSLYFCASSSQGLRANVLTFGAGSRLTVL.

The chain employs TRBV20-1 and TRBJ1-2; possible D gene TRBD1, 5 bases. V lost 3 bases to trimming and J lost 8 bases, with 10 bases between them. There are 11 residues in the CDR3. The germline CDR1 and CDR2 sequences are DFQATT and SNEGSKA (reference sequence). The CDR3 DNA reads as TGCAGTGCTAGTGGGGGGAAGGGCTACACCTTC. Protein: CSASGGKGYTF.

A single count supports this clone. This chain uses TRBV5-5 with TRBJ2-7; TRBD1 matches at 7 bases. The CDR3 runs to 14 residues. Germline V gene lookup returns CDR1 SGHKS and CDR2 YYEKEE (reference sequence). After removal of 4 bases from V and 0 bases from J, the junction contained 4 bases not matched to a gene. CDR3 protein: CASSLRDSSYEQYF. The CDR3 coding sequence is TGTGCCAGCAGCCTAAGGGACAGCTCCTACGAGCAGTACTTC.

The CDR3 nucleotides are TGTGCCAGCAGTTTAGGGGGCAGGAAGAACACTGAAGCTTTCTTT. Its translation: CASSLGGRKNTEAFF. This chain connects TRBV28 to TRBJ1-1; possibly TRBD1 for D (6 bases). Trimming shortened V by 2 bases and J by 1 base, and 11 bases separated the two germline ends. Germline CDR1 and CDR2: MDHEN and SYDVKM. The CDR3 loop spans 15 amino acids. Supplemented by reference TRBV28 and TRBJ1-1, the full variable domain reads DVKVTQSSRYLVKRTGEKVFLECVQDMDHENMFWYRQDPGLGLRLIYFSYDVKMKEKGDIPEGYSVSREKKERFSLILESASTNQTSMYLCASSLGGRKNTEAFFGQGTRLTVV.

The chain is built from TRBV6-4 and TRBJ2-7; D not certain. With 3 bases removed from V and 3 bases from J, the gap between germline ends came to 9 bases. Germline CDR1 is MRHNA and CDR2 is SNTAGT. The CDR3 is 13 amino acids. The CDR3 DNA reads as TGTGCCAGCAGTGAGATCCCGGGCTACGAGCAGTACTTC. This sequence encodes CASSEIPGYEQYF.

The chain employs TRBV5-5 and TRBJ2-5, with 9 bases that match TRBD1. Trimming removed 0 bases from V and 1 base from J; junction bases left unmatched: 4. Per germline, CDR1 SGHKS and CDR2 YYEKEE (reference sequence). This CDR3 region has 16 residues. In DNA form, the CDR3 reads TGTGCCAGCAGCTTGGAGGGACAGGGCCTCCAAGAGACCCAGTACTTC. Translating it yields CASSLEGQGLQETQYF.

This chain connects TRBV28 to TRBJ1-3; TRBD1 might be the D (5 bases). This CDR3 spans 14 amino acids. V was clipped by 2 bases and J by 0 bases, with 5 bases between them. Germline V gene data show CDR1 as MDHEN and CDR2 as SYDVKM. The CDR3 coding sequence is TGTGCCAGCAGTTTAAGGGGCTCTGGAAACACCATATATTTT. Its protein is CASSLRGSGNTIYF. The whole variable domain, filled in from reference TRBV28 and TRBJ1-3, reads DVKVTQSSRYLVKRTGEKVFLECVQDMDHENMFWYRQDPGLGLRLIYFSYDVKMKEKGDIPEGYSVSREKKERFSLILESASTNQTSMYLCASSLRGSGNTIYFGEGSWLTVV.

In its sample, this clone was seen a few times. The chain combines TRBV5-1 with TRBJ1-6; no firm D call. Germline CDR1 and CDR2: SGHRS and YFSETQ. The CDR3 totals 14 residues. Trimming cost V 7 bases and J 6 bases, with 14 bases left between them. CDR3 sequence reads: CASHTTGPNSPLHF. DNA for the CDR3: TGCGCCAGCCATACCACGGGTCCTAATTCACCCCTCCACTTT.

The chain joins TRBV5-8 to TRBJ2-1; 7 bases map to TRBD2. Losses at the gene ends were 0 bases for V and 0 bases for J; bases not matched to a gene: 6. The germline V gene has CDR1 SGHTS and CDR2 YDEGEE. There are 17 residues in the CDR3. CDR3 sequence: CASSLGRGGSSYNEQFF. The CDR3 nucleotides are TGTGCCAGCAGCTTGGGGCGGGGCGGGAGCTCCTACAATGAGCAGTTCTTC. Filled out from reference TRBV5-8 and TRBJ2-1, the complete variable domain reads EAGVTQSPTHLIKTRGQQATLRCSPISGHTSVYWYQQALGLGLQFLLWYDEGEERNRGNFPPRFSGRQFPNYSSELNVNALELEDSALYLCASSLGRGGSSYNEQFFGPGTRLTVL.

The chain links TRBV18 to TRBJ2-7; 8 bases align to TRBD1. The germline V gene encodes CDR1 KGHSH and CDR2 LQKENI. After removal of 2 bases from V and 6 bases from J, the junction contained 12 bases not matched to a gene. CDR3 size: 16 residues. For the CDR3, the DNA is TGTGCCAGCTCACCAATCGGGGACAGGAAGAATAGCGAGCAGTACTTC. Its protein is CASSPIGDRKNSEQYF.

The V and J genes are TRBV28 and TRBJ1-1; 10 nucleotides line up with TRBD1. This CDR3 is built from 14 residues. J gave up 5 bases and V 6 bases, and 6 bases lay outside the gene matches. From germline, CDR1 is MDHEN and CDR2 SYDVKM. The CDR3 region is CASRGTGDITEAFF. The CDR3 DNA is TGTGCCAGCAGAGGGACAGGGGACATTACTGAAGCTTTCTTT.

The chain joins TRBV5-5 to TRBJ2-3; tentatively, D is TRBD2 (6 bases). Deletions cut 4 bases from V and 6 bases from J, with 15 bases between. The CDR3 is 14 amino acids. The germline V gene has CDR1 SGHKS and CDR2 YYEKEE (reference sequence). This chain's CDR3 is CASSLSLGRDTQYF. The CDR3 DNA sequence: TGTGCCAGCAGCCTTAGCCTAGGGAGGGATACGCAGTATTTT.

The CDR3 protein is CASSGTGAQYF. The CDR3, as DNA: TGTGCCAGCAGCGGGACAGGGGCCCAGTACTTC. The chain recombines TRBV28 with TRBJ2-5, with TRBD1 matching over 10 bases. CDR3 length: 11 residues. V lost 6 bases to trimming and J lost 9 bases; unmatched junction nucleotides: 1. Germline V gives CDR1 MDHEN, CDR2 SYDVKM.